This T cell receptor (beta chain) was recorded in a study of OX40 agonist ivuxolimab in advanced cancers. Study as a whole: Of the patients, three showed partial responses, one with hepatocellular carcinoma and two with cutaneous melanoma. Study findings and constraints: Relative to CD4+, CD8+ T cells held more expanded clones on average.

Any history of autoimmune disease or systemic immunosuppression disqualified patients. A note on this clone: What it binds is unknown.

TCRdb keeps only in-frame clones here, not all; method: immunoSEQ multiplex PCR. Among approximately 40,000 clones, around 82% were seen once, and the ten largest hold under 25%. Deletions cut 5 bases from V and 3 bases from J, with 11 bases between. The CDR3 has 13 residues. Germline V gene lookup returns CDR1 MDHEN and CDR2 SYDVKM. This TCR came from an adult with an advanced solid tumor such as melanoma, head and neck, liver or kidney cancer. V is TRBV28 and J is TRBJ2-7, with D possibly matching TRBD2 (5 bases). The sample in question was CD4+ or CD8+ T cells sorted from blood, obtained in a trial of the OX40 agonist ivuxolimab. The CDR3 sequence is CASSQDGIYEQYF. CDR3 bases: TGTGCCAGCAGTCAGGACGGGATCTACGAGCAGTACTTC.